This T cell receptor (beta chain) was observed in a study of blood T cell repertoires in COVID-19. Study as a whole: Donors in the United States, Italy and Spain gave samples during acute or convalescent COVID-19. Nucleic acid was either cDNA or gDNA, and it came from T cells, B-cell-depleted T cells, or PBMCs.

Patients of the Seattle cohort, enrolled during active infection, were followed longitudinally. Measured with immunoSEQ multiplex PCR; TCRdb has only the in-frame clones, and not every one. The sample yields some 390,000 clones, 75% to 90% seen once. Germline CDR1 reads SNHLY; CDR2 reads FYNNEI. This CDR3 spans 17 amino acids. Trimming left V 3 bases short and J 1 base short, with 15 bases between. The source is a woman in her thirties or forties with COVID-19, enrolled during active disease. Sequencing was carried out using peripheral blood. V usage is TRBV2 and J usage is TRBJ2-2; D is undetermined. CDR3 residues: CASSDPTPPRNTGELFF. The CDR3 region has the DNA TGTGCCAGCAGTGACCCCACGCCACCGCGGAACACCGGGGAGCTGTTTTTT. The full variable domain, with the rest looked up from reference TRBV2 and TRBJ2-2, is EPEVTQTPSHQVTQMGQEVILRCVPISNHLYFYWYRQILGQKVEFLVSFYNNEISEKSEIFDDQFSVERPDGSNFTLKIRSTKLEDSAMYFCASSDPTPPRNTGELFFGEGSRLTVL.